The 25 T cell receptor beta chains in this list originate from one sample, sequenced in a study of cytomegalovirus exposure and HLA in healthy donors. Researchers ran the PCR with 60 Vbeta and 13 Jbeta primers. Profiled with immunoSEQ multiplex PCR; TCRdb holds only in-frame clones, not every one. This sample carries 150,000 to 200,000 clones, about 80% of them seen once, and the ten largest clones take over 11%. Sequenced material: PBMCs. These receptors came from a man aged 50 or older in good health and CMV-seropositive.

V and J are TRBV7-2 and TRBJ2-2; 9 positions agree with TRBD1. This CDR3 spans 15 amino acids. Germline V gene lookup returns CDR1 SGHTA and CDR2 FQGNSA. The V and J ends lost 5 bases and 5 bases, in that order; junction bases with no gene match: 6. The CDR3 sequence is CASSPGQGLTGELFF. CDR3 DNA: TGTGCCAGCAGCCCCGGACAGGGGCTAACCGGGGAGCTGTTTTTT.

CDR3 bases: TGTGCCAGCAGTTTACGCGGGGGGGCTTACGAGCAGTACTTC. As protein: CASSLRGGAYEQYF. The V call is TRBV27, the J call TRBJ2-7; 9 bases are shared with TRBD2. The V gene's germline CDR1 is MNHEY and CDR2 SMNVEV (reference sequence). Unmatched junction bases numbered 3, after V lost 2 bases and J lost 4 bases. There are 14 residues in the CDR3.

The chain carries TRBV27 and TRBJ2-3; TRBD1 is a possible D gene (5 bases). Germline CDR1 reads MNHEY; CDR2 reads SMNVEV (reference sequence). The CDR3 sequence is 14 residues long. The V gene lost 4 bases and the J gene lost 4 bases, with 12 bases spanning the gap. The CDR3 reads CASSWQGWSDTQYF. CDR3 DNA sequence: TGTGCCAGCAGTTGGCAGGGCTGGTCAGATACGCAGTATTTT.

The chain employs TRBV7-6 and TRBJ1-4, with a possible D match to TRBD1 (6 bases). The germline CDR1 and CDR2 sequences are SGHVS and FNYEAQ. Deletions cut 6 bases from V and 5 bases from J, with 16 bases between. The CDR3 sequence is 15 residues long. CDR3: CASRPAGGANEKLFF. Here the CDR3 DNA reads TGTGCCAGCAGACCCGCGGGGGGCGCCAATGAAAAACTGTTTTTT.

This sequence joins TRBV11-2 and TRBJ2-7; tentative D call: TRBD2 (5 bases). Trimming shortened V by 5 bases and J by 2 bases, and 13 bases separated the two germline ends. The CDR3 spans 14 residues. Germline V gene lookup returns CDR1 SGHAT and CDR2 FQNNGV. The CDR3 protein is CASSPRLGAYEQYV. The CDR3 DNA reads TGTGCCAGCAGCCCCAGACTGGGAGCCTACGAGCAGTACGTC.

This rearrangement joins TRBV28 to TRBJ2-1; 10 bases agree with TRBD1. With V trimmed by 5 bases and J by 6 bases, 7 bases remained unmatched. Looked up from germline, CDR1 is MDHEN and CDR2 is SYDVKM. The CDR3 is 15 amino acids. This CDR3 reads CASSSPGQGLNEQFF. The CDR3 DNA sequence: TGTGCCAGCAGTAGCCCGGGACAGGGGCTCAATGAGCAGTTCTTC.

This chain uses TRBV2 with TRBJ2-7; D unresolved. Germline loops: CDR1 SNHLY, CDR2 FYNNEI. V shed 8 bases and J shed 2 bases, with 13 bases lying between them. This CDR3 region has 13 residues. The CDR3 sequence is CASSPPEAYEQYF. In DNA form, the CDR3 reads TGTGCCAGCTCACCCCCCGAGGCCTACGAGCAGTACTTC.

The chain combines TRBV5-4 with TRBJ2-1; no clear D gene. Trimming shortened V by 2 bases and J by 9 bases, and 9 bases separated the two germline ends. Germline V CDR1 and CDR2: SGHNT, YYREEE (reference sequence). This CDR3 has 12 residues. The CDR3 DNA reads TGTGCCAGCAGCTTACCAGGCGCTGAGCAGTTCTTC. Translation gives CASSLPGAEQFF.

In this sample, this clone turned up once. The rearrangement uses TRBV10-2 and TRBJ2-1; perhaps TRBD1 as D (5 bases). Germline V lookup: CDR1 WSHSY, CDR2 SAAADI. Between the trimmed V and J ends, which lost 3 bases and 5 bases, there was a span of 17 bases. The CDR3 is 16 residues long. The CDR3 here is CASSDGQGSMDNEQFF. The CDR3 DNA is TGCGCCAGCAGTGACGGGCAGGGAAGTATGGACAATGAGCAGTTCTTC.

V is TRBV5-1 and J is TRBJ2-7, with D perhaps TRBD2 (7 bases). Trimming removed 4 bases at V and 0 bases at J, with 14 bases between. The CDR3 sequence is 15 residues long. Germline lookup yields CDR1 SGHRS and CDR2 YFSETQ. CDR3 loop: CASSPSGGSSYEQYF. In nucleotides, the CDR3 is TGCGCCAGCAGCCCTTCGGGGGGCAGCTCCTACGAGCAGTACTTC.

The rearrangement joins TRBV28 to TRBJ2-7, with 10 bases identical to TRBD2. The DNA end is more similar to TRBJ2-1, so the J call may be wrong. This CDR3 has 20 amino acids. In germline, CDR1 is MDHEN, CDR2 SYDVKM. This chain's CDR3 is CASSLPMIRASGGLKDEQFF. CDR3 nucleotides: TGTGCCAGCAGTTTACCCATGATACGGGCTAGCGGGGGCCTAAAGGATGAGCAGTTCTTC.

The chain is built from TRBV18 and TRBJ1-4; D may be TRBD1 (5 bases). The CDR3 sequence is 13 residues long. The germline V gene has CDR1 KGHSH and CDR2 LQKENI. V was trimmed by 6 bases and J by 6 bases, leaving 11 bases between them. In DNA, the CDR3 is TGTGCCAGCTCGAGCAGGGCGGATGAAAAACTGTTTTTT. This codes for CASSSRADEKLFF.

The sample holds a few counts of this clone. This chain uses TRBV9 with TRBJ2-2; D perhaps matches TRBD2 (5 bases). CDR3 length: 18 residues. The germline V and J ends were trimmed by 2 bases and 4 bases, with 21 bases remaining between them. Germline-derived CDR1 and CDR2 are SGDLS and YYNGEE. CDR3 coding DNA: TGTGCCAGCAGCGTGCACGGACCCGGAGGCGGCAGCACCGGGGAGCTGTTTTTT. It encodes CASSVHGPGGGSTGELFF.

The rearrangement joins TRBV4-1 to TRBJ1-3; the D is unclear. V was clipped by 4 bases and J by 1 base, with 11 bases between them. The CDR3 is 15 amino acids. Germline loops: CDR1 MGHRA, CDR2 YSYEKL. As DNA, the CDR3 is TGCGCCAGCAGCCCCAGTATCTGGTCTGGAAACACCATATATTTT. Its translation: CASSPSIWSGNTIYF.

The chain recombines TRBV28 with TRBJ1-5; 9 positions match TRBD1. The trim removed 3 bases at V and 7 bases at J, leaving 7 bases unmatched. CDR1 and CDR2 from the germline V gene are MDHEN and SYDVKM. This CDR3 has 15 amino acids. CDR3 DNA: TGTGCCAGCAGTTTGGCACAGGGGGCGAGGCAGCCCCAGCATTTT. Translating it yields CASSLAQGARQPQHF.

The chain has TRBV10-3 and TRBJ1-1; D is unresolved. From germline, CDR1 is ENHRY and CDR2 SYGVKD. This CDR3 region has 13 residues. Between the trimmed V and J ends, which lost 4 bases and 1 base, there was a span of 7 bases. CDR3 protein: CAISGTENTEAFF. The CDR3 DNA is TGTGCCATCAGTGGAACAGAGAACACTGAAGCTTTCTTT.

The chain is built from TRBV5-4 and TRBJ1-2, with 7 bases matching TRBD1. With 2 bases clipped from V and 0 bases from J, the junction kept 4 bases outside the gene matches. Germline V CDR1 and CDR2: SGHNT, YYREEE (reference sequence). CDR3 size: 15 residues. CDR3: CASSLDRATNYGYTF. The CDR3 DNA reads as TGTGCCAGCAGCTTAGACAGGGCGACTAACTATGGCTACACCTTC.

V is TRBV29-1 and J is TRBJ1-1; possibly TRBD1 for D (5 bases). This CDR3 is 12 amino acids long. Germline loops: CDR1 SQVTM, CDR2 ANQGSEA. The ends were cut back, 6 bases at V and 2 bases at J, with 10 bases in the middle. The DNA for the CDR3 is TGCAGCGTACAGGCCCCCAACACTGAAGCTTTCTTT. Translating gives CSVQAPNTEAFF.

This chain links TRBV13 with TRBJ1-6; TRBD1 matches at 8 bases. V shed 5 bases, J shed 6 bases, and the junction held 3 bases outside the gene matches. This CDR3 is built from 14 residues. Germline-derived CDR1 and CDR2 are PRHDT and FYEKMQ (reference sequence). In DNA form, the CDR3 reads TGTGCCAGCAGCCCGGACAGGGCTAATTCACCCCTCCACTTT. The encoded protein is CASSPDRANSPLHF.

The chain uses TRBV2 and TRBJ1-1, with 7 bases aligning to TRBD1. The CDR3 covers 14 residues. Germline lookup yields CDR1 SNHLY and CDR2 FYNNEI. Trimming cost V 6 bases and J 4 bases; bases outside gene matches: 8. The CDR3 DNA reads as TGTGCCAGCAGGAGGCAGGGGGTAAGCACTGAAGCTTTCTTT. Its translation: CASRRQGVSTEAFF.

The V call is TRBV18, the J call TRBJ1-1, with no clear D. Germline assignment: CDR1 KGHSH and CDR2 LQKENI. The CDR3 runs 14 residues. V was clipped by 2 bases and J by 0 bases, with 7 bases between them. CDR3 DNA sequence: TGTGCCAGCTCACCAGAGGGCGTGAACACTGAAGCTTTCTTT. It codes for CASSPEGVNTEAFF.

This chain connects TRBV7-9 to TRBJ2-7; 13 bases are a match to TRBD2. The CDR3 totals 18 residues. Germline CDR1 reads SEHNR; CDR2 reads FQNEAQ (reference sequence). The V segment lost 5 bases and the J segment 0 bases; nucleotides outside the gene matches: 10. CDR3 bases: TGTGCCAGCAGCGGGACTAGCGGGGCCTACCTCTCCTCCTACGAGCAGTACTTC. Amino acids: CASSGTSGAYLSSYEQYF.

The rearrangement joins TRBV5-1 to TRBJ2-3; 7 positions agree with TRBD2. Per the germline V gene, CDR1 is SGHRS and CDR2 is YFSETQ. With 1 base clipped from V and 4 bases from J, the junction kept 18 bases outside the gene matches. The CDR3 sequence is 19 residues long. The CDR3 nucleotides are TGCGCCAGCAGCTTGTTGGCCGGGGGGATCCCCTTAATCGCAGATACGCAGTATTTT. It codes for CASSLLAGGIPLIADTQYF.

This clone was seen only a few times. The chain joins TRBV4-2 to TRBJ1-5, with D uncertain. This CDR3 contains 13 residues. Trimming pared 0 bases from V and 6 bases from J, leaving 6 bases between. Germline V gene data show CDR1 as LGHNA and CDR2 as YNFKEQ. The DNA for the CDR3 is TGTGCCAGCAGCCAAGAGGGGAGTCAGCCCCAGCATTTT. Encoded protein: CASSQEGSQPQHF.

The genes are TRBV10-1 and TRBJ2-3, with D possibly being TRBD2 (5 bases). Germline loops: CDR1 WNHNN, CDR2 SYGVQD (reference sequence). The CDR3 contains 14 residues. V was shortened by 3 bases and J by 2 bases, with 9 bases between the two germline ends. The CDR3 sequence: CASSDAGPTDTQYF. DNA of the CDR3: TGCGCCAGCAGTGATGCGGGCCCCACAGATACGCAGTATTTT.